The 12 T cell receptor beta chains presented below share a single source sample, sequenced in a study of identical twins. One entry per CDR3 protein results from TCRdb running MiXCR on the 5' RACE reads. The profile shows 200,000 to 250,000 distinct CDR3 sequences, over 5.5% of them singletons. These data are also associated with another study on T cells expressing NK-cell markers.

The sequenced sample was CD8+ T cells sorted from blood. The receptors were sampled from a woman aged 18 to 35 in good health.

This chain joins TRBV10-1 and TRBJ2-7, with TRBD2 matching 9 bases. The CDR3 is made up of 14 amino acids. CDR1 is WNHNN, CDR2 SYGVQD, per germline (reference sequence). Losses at the gene ends were 2 bases for V and 6 bases for J; bases not matched to a gene: 5. CDR3: CASSEGLAKGEQYF. CDR3 DNA sequence: TGCGCCAGCAGTGAGGGACTAGCGAAGGGCGAGCAGTACTTC.

This clonotype was observed a handful of times. The chain links TRBV6-1 to TRBJ2-4; D not resolved. The CDR3 length is 14 residues. Germline CDR1 reads MNHNS; CDR2 reads SASEGT. Trimming shortened V by 6 bases and J by 7 bases, and 16 bases separated the two germline ends. The CDR3: CASSPGGLRNIQYF. CDR3 nucleotides: TGTGCCAGCAGCCCCGGTGGCTTACGCAACATTCAGTACTTC.

This clonotype has more than one count but fewer than ten. This sequence joins TRBV29-1 and TRBJ2-5; TRBD1 matches 7 bases. Trimming took 0 bases from V and 10 from J; bases not matched to a gene: 14. Germline V lookup: CDR1 SQVTM, CDR2 ANQGSEA. The CDR3 loop spans 15 amino acids. The CDR3 region is CSVEDLDRSGLDQYF. The CDR3 DNA follows: TGCAGCGTTGAAGATCTGGACAGGTCCGGTTTGGACCAGTACTTC.

The table lists this clonotype with many counts. The chain combines TRBV3-1 with TRBJ2-7; D is uncertain. This CDR3 is 14 amino acids long. Germline CDR1 and CDR2: LGHDT and YNNKEL (reference sequence). The V and J ends lost 4 bases and 3 bases respectively, with 13 bases between them. The CDR3 DNA reads TGTGCCAGCAGCCCTACCGACACCTTCTACGAGCAGTACTTC. Translated: CASSPTDTFYEQYF.

This clonotype was picked up many times. This chain uses TRBV7-8 with TRBJ2-7; D unresolved. Germline assignment: CDR1 SGHVS and CDR2 FQNEAQ. V was cut by 4 bases and J by 2 bases, with 12 bases left in between. The CDR3 extends over 14 amino acids. DNA of the CDR3: TGTGCCAGCAGCTCCACGGACGGCCCCTACGAGCAGTACTTC. Protein: CASSSTDGPYEQYF. The full variable domain, rest sourced from reference TRBV7-8 and TRBJ2-7, is GAGVSQSPRYKVAKRGQDVALRCDPISGHVSLFWYQQALGQGPEFLTYFQNEAQLDKSGLPSDRFFAERPEGSVSTLKIQRTQQEDSAVYLCASSSTDGPYEQYFGPGTRLTVT.

This rearrangement joins TRBV7-9 to TRBJ2-7, with TRBD1 matching over 10 bases. The germline CDR1 and CDR2 sequences are SEHNR and FQNEAQ (reference sequence). V dropped 3 bases and J dropped 4; count of bases not matched to a gene: 3. There are 14 residues in the CDR3. The CDR3 sequence: CASSFPGQGYEQYF. The DNA for the CDR3 is TGTGCCAGCAGCTTCCCGGGACAGGGGTACGAGCAGTACTTC.

This clonotype has a handful of counts. The chain combines TRBV7-9 with TRBJ2-7, with a possible D match to TRBD1 (5 bases). The CDR3 covers 15 residues. V was clipped by 6 bases and J by 3 bases, with 18 bases between them. Germline CDR1 reads SEHNR; CDR2 reads FQNEAQ (reference sequence). The CDR3 loop reads CASSPRAPVRYEQYF. The DNA of the CDR3 is TGTGCCAGCAGTCCCAGGGCCCCGGTTCGCTACGAGCAGTACTTC.

The V call is TRBV5-1, the J call TRBJ2-1, with 8 bases identical to TRBD1. Germline CDR1 and CDR2: SGHRS and YFSETQ. V gave up 4 bases and J gave up 8 bases; unmatched junction bases: 5. There are 13 residues in the CDR3. The CDR3 loop reads CASSLTGAHEQFF. The CDR3 nucleotides read TGCGCCAGCAGCCTGACAGGGGCCCATGAGCAGTTCTTC.

The genes are TRBV9 and TRBJ2-2; D not certain. The CDR3 length is 15 residues. The V gene's germline CDR1 is SGDLS and CDR2 YYNGEE. Trimming shortened V by 2 bases and J by 1 base, and 9 bases separated the two germline ends. The CDR3 DNA reads TGTGCCAGCAGCGTTTCGGGCCGGAACACCGGGGAGCTGTTTTTT. Protein: CASSVSGRNTGELFF.

This clonotype appeared many times. The rearrangement links TRBV20-1 to TRBJ2-2; 14 bases match TRBD2. The CDR3 consists of 17 residues. Germline V gene data show CDR1 as DFQATT and CDR2 as SNEGSKA (reference sequence). With 3 bases clipped from V and 4 bases from J, the junction kept 7 bases outside the gene matches. This chain's CDR3 is CSARTSGGVRATGELFF. The CDR3, as DNA: TGCAGTGCTAGGACTAGCGGGGGGGTGCGGGCCACCGGGGAGCTGTTTTTT.

J is TRBJ2-7 and V is TRBV7-9; D ambiguous. This CDR3 comprises 11 residues. Germline CDR1 SEHNR, CDR2 FQNEAQ (reference sequence). V was clipped by 3 bases and J by 5 bases, with 5 bases between them. The DNA of the CDR3 is TGTGCCAGCAGCTTTTCGAACGAGCAGTACTTC. It encodes CASSFSNEQYF. Together with reference TRBV7-9 and TRBJ2-7, the CDR3 gives the full variable domain: DTGVSQNPRHKITKRGQNVTFRCDPISEHNRLYWYRQTLGQGPEFLTYFQNEAQLEKSRLLSDRFSAERPKGSFSTLEIQRTEQGDSAMYLCASSFSNEQYFGPGTRLTVT.

This clonotype was counted ten times or more. This chain joins TRBV25-1 and TRBJ1-1; D ambiguous. This CDR3 is 11 amino acids long. Looked up from germline, CDR1 is MGHDK and CDR2 is SYGVNS. Trimming took 4 bases from V and 8 from J, leaving 8 bases between them. CDR3 amino acids: CASSVGGEAFF. CDR3 nucleotide sequence: TGTGCCAGCAGTGTCGGCGGAGAAGCTTTCTTT.